This paragraph reports one T cell receptor (beta chain). This entry is derived from a study of blood T cell repertoires in COVID-19. About the study: Sources were T cells, B-cell-depleted T cells, or PBMCs; the material itself was cDNA or gDNA.

Measured with immunoSEQ multiplex PCR; TCRdb has only the in-frame clones, and not every one. The profile shows some 32,000 clones, around 88% of them singletons. Germline V gives CDR1 MNHEY, CDR2 SVGAGI. V lost 2 bases and J 2 bases, leaving 6 bases between the germline ends. The CDR3 is 13 residues long. Sequencing used peripheral blood. The chain uses TRBV6-5 and TRBJ1-1; D unclear. The receptor comes from a human donor in a cohort sampled during active COVID-19. The CDR3 region is CASSYRGNTEAFF. The CDR3 nucleotides are TGTGCCAGCAGTTACCGGGGAAACACTGAAGCTTTCTTT.